The entry that follows covers one TCR beta chain sequence. This sample is part of a study of shared clonotypes between healthy human individuals. Germline V gene lookup returns CDR1 SGHVS and CDR2 FNYEAQ. The J segment lost 9 bases and the V segment lost 4 bases, leaving 8 bases of the junction unmatched. The CDR3 extends over 15 amino acids. When replicate PCRs were run on sorted subsets, they used 200 to 250 ng DNA, approximately 27,000 T cell genomes. Repertoires were generated with immunoSEQ multiplex PCR, while TCRdb's copy carries only in-frame clones and drops some. Of 950,000 to 1,100,000 clones listed, around four fifths are singletons. The authors divided CD4+ cells into CD45RA+ naive and CD45RA-negative memory subsets.

The receptor's source is a man aged 18-30 years in good health. This chain connects TRBV7-6 to TRBJ1-6; 8 positions match TRBD1. The source material was memory CD4+ T cells sorted from blood. As for subset: CD45RA-negative fraction. The CDR3 nucleotides are TGTGCCAGCAGCTCAGGACAGGGCGAGACTTCACCCCTCCACTTT. Residues: CASSSGQGETSPLHF.